This T cell receptor (beta chain) is drawn from a study of PD-1 blockade in classical Hodgkin lymphoma. Whole-study context: Intravenous nivolumab at 3 mg/kg was given to patients every 2 weeks.

General study results and limits: Researchers reported that CD4+ TCR diversity, though not CD8+, rose significantly by C4D1. Undefined causes, possibly disease activity or prior therapy, underlie the repertoire differences.

As concerns this clone: Its antigen is not known.

There was relapse after autologous stem cell transplantation in every patient, and there was variation in brentuximab vedotin exposure. Complete response, partial response or progressive disease was each patient's best response. Here immunoSEQ multiplex PCR was the method, and the copy in TCRdb shows in-frame clones only, minus some. The sample lists roughly 140,000 clones, just under 80% occurring once. This CDR3 comprises 17 residues. The germline V gene has CDR1 LNHDA and CDR2 SQIVND (reference sequence). Trimming stripped 6 bases from V and 6 bases from J, with 23 bases between. The input for sequencing was peripheral blood mononuclear cells (PBMCs), taken before the second cycle of nivolumab. The receptor was isolated from a human donor with classical Hodgkin lymphoma. The chain has TRBV19 and TRBJ2-2; D assignment may be TRBD1 or TRBD2 (5 bases each). The CDR3 protein is CASSLSGLGTGPGELFF. CDR3 nucleotide sequence: TGTGCCAGTAGCCTATCCGGCCTAGGGACGGGGCCCGGGGAGCTGTTTTTT.